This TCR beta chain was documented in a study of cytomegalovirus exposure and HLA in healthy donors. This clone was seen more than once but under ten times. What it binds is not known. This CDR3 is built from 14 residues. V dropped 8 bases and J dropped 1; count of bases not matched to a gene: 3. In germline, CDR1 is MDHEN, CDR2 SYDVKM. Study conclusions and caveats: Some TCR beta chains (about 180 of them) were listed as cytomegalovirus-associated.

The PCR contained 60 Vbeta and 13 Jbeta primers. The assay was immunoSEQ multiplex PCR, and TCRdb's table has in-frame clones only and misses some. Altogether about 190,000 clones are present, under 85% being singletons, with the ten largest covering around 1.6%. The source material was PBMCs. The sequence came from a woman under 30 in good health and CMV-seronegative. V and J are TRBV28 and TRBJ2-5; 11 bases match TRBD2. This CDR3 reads CASGGTSGQETQYF. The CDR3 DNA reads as TGTGCCAGCGGGGGGACTAGCGGCCAAGAGACCCAGTACTTC. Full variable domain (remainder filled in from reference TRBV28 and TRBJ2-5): DVKVTQSSRYLVKRTGEKVFLECVQDMDHENMFWYRQDPGLGLRLIYFSYDVKMKEKGDIPEGYSVSREKKERFSLILESASTNQTSMYLCASGGTSGQETQYFGPGTRLLVL.